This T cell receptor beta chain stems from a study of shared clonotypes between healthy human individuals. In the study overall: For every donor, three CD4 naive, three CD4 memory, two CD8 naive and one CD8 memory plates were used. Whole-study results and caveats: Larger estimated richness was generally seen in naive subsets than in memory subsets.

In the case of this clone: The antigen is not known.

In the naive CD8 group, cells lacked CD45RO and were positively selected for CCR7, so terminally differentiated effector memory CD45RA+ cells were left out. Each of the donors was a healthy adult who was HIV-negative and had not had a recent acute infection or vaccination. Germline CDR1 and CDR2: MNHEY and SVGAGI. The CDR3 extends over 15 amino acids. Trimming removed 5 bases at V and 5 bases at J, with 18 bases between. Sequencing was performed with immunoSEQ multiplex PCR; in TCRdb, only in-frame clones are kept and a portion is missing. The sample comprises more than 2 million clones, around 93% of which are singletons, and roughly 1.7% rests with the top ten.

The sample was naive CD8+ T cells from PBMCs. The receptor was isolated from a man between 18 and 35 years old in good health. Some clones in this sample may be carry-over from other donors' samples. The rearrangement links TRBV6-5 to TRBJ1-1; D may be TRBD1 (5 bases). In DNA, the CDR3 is TGTGCCAGCAGTAGCCAGGGCGGGTTTGGGACTGAAGCTTTCTTT. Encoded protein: CASSSQGGFGTEAFF.